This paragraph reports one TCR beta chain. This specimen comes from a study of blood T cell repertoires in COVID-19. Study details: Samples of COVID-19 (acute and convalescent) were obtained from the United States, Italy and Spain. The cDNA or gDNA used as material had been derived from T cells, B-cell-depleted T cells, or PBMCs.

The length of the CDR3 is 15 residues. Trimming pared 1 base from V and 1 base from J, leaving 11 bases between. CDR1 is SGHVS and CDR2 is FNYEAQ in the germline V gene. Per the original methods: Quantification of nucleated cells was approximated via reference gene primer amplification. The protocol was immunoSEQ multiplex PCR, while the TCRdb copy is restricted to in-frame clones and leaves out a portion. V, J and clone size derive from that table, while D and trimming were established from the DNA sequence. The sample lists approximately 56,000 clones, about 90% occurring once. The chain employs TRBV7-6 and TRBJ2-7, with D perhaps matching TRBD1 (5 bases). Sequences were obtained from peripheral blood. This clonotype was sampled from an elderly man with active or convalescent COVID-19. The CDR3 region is CASSLVSDKSYEQYF. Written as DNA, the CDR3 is TGTGCCAGCAGCTTAGTTTCGGACAAGTCCTACGAGCAGTACTTC.